Following are 30 T cell receptor beta chains from one sample sequenced in a study of T cells after yellow fever vaccination. TCRdb redid the calling of the 5' RACE reads with MiXCR, one entry per CDR3 protein. The table shows about 320,000 distinct CDR3 sequences, with approximately 11% occurring only once. Sequencing used CD4+ T cells sorted from PBMCs, obtained 45 days after the yellow fever booster vaccination. The source of these receptors is a man aged 18 to 35 who received the YFV17D yellow fever vaccine.

The rearrangement links TRBV10-3 to TRBJ2-3, with 8 positions matching TRBD1. The trim removed 2 bases at V and 4 bases at J, leaving 2 bases unmatched. This CDR3 contains 14 residues. The germline CDR1 and CDR2 sequences are ENHRY and SYGVKD. In nucleotides, the CDR3 is TGTGCCATCAGTGAGCGGACAGGGTCAGATACGCAGTATTTT. Translation: CAISERTGSDTQYF.

This chain joins TRBV28 and TRBJ2-7; D unclear. The CDR3 has 14 residues. Trimming stripped 4 bases from V and 3 bases from J, with 13 bases between. Germline values: CDR1 MDHEN, CDR2 SYDVKM. The DNA of the CDR3 is TGTGCCAGCAGTTCCCCCGTGACAAGCTACGAGCAGTACGTC. Encoded protein: CASSSPVTSYEQYV.

This chain links TRBV27 with TRBJ2-3, with no clear D. Germline V lookup: CDR1 MNHEY, CDR2 SMNVEV (reference sequence). The ends were cut back, 7 bases at V and 4 bases at J, with 15 bases in the middle. The CDR3 spans 14 residues. CDR3 amino acids: CASNLLPSPDTQYF. The CDR3 DNA reads as TGTGCCAGCAACCTATTACCCAGCCCAGATACGCAGTATTTT.

This clonotype has a handful of counts. In DNA, the CDR3 is TGTGCCAGCAGCCGAGCGCGCTCACAGGTCAACACCGGGGAGCTGTTTTTT. The encoded protein is CASSRARSQVNTGELFF. This chain links TRBV27 with TRBJ2-2; a possible D gene is TRBD1 (5 bases). The CDR3 consists of 17 residues. CDR1 MNHEY and CDR2 SMNVEV come from the germline V gene (reference sequence). V was clipped by 6 bases and J by 2 bases, with 19 bases between them.

There are many counts of this clonotype. V gene TRBV7-9 combines with J gene TRBJ1-2; 10 bases align to TRBD1. The germline CDR1 and CDR2 sequences are SEHNR and FQNEAQ (reference sequence). The CDR3 sequence is 15 residues long. V was pared by 4 bases and J by 5 bases, with 7 bases of the junction left unmatched. The CDR3 DNA sequence: TGTGCCAGCAGCTCTCCCGGGACAGGGGTTTATGGCTACACCTTC. Its protein product is CASSSPGTGVYGYTF.

In its sample, this clonotype was seen a few times. This rearrangement joins TRBV7-2 to TRBJ1-6; tentative D call: TRBD1 (5 bases). Germline CDR1 is SGHTA and CDR2 is FQGNSA. V lost 5 bases and J 12 bases, leaving 17 bases between the germline ends. There are 14 residues in the CDR3. CDR3 DNA sequence: TGTGCCAGCAGCCCAAGGACGGACGGGGGACCCCTCCACTTT. Translated: CASSPRTDGGPLHF. The whole variable domain, remainder taken from reference TRBV7-2 and TRBJ1-6, is GAGVSQSPSNKVTEKGKDVELRCDPISGHTALYWYRQSLGQGLEFLIYFQGNSAPDKSGLPSDRFSAERTGGSVSTLTIQRTQQEDSAVYLCASSPRTDGGPLHFGNGTRLTVT.

This clonotype was observed a few times. This chain links TRBV4-2 with TRBJ2-2; no clear D. Trimming cost V 2 bases and J 6 bases, with 10 bases left between them. The germline gives CDR1 LGHNA, CDR2 YNFKEQ. This CDR3 is 14 amino acids long. CDR3 loop: CASSQPDTPGELFF. The CDR3 DNA follows: TGTGCCAGCAGCCAACCTGACACTCCCGGGGAGCTGTTTTTT.

This clonotype showed up just a few times. An end of the junction does not agree with germline; a read error may underlie this. V usage is TRBV7-2 and J usage is TRBJ2-7; no definite D call. The germline CDR1 and CDR2 sequences are SGHTA and FQGNSA. The CDR3 contains 14 residues. CDR3 in DNA: TGTGCCAGCAGCTTAGAACCCCGATCGGGCCTTAATGACTTC. Its translation is CASSLEPRSGLNDF.

At least ten counts were recorded for this clonotype. This chain links TRBV6-6 with TRBJ2-5; D is uncertain. Germline V gives CDR1 MNHNY, CDR2 SVGAGI (reference sequence). This CDR3 has 11 residues. The germline V and J ends were trimmed by 7 bases and 2 bases, with 5 bases remaining between them. The DNA of the CDR3 is TGTGCCAGCAAAGCACAAGAGACCCAGTACTTC. It specifies CASKAQETQYF.

For this clonotype: Possible read error: a much larger clone is one base away. The CDR3 spells CASSLVSGVPGVETQYF. As DNA, the CDR3 is TGCGCCAGCAGCCTCGTTAGCGGGGTGCCGGGGGTTGAGACCCAGTACTTC. The chain recombines TRBV5-1 with TRBJ2-5; 8 bases are a match to TRBD2. The CDR3 is 17 residues long. V dropped 4 bases and J dropped 5; count of bases not matched to a gene: 16. Germline-derived CDR1 and CDR2 are SGHRS and YFSETQ.

This clonotype was detected a few times. J is TRBJ2-7 and V is TRBV12-3 or TRBV12-4; D gene ambiguous. V was clipped by 3 bases and J by 5 bases, with 14 bases between them. The CDR3 consists of 14 residues. For the CDR3, the DNA is TGTGCCAGCAGTTTTCGAGTGGCAAGGAACGAGCAGTACTTC. Its translation is CASSFRVARNEQYF.

The chain carries TRBV7-9 and TRBJ1-6, with 8 bases aligning to TRBD1. Per the germline V gene, CDR1 is SEHNR and CDR2 is FQNEAQ (reference sequence). The V and J ends lost 4 bases and 2 bases, in that order; junction bases with no gene match: 4. The CDR3 extends over 16 amino acids. CDR3 sequence: CASSSPGGAYNSPLHF. CDR3 DNA: TGTGCCAGCAGCTCTCCAGGGGGCGCCTATAATTCACCCCTCCACTTT.

This clonotype was seen ten or more times. This chain joins TRBV20-1 and TRBJ1-2; D gene uncertain. Between the trimmed V and J ends, which lost 7 bases and 5 bases, there was a span of 11 bases. The CDR3 runs 11 residues. Germline lookup yields CDR1 DFQATT and CDR2 SNEGSKA (reference sequence). The CDR3 DNA reads TGCAGTGGGGAAGGCCAGTATGGCTACACCTTC. This gives the protein CSGEGQYGYTF.

The chain uses TRBV5-8 and TRBJ2-5; D is unresolved. The CDR3 extends over 15 amino acids. The germline V gene encodes CDR1 SGHTS and CDR2 YDEGEE. The ends were cut back, 2 bases at V and 0 bases at J, with 11 bases in the middle. CDR3 sequence reads: CASSFYTWYQETQYF. The CDR3 DNA reads as TGTGCCAGCAGCTTTTATACGTGGTACCAAGAGACCCAGTACTTC.

The table lists this clonotype with a few counts. This sequence joins TRBV3-1 and TRBJ1-3; 7 bases are a match to TRBD1. V trimming: 3 bases; J trimming: 2 bases; junction bases outside the gene matches: 10. CDR1 is LGHDT and CDR2 is YNNKEL in the germline V gene (reference sequence). The CDR3 extends over 17 amino acids. The CDR3 region is CASSHERGLSAGNTIYF. CDR3 coding DNA: TGTGCCAGCAGCCACGAAAGGGGGCTCTCCGCTGGAAACACCATATATTTT.

The chain links TRBV12-3 or TRBV12-4 to TRBJ2-4; D might be TRBD2 (6 bases). This CDR3 has 13 residues. V lost 6 bases, J lost 10 bases, and 16 bases lay in between. This CDR3 is CASRRLEARIQYF. The CDR3 DNA sequence: TGTGCCAGCAGGCGACTAGAAGCAAGAATTCAGTACTTC.

This clonotype was picked up a small number of times. This chain links TRBV12-3 or TRBV12-4 with TRBJ1-2, with 7 bases identical to TRBD1. This CDR3 comprises 13 residues. After removal of 5 bases from V and 8 bases from J, the junction contained 8 bases not matched to a gene. CDR3 nucleotides: TGTGCCAGCAGTCTCACAGGGGTACGGGGCTACACCTTC. This sequence encodes CASSLTGVRGYTF.

The rearrangement joins TRBV29-1 to TRBJ2-5, with D tentatively TRBD1 or TRBD2 (6 bases each). The CDR3 runs 13 residues. V lost 7 bases and J lost 4, with 16 bases in between. The germline gives CDR1 SQVTM, CDR2 ANQGSEA. CDR3 in amino acids: CSAPRGAGETQYF. CDR3 DNA: TGCAGCGCCCCGAGGGGGGCGGGAGAGACCCAGTACTTC.

The chain employs TRBV7-3 and TRBJ2-7, with D possibly being TRBD1 or TRBD2 (5 bases each). CDR1 is SGHTA, CDR2 FQGTGA, per germline. CDR3 length equals 10 residues. CDR3 in amino acids: CPGATYEQYV. The CDR3 DNA reads as TGCCCCGGGGCTACCTACGAGCAGTACGTC.

This clonotype came up many times. V is TRBV5-1 and J is TRBJ1-2; 7 nucleotides match TRBD1. CDR1 and CDR2 (germline): SGHRS, YFSETQ. V shed 4 bases and J 4 bases; nucleotides not matched to a gene: 10. This CDR3 comprises 15 residues. The chain's CDR3 is CASSPQGQIGYGYTF. The CDR3 bases are TGCGCCAGCAGCCCCCAGGGACAGATTGGCTATGGCTACACCTTC.

The sample holds a few counts of this clonotype. CDR3 protein: CASRDSSNNQPQHF. CDR3 bases: TGTGCCAGTCGGGACAGTAGTAACAATCAGCCCCAGCATTTT. The chain joins TRBV12-3 or TRBV12-4 to TRBJ1-5, with 7 bases lining up with TRBD1. V dropped 9 bases and J dropped 3; count of bases not matched to a gene: 8. The CDR3 spans 14 residues.

This clonotype was detected a few times. The J gene is TRBJ1-2, the V gene TRBV2, with 10 bases fitting TRBD1. This CDR3 region has 14 residues. V lost 7 bases and J lost 6; bases outside the gene matches: 8. CDR1 and CDR2 (germline): SNHLY, FYNNEI. The CDR3 DNA reads as TGTGCCAGCACGGAATCTGGACAGGGGGATGGCTACACCTTC. Encoded protein: CASTESGQGDGYTF.

Many counts were recorded for this clonotype. This chain joins TRBV6-5 and TRBJ2-7; D is uncertain. V was trimmed by 0 bases and J by 5 bases, leaving 14 bases between them. Germline CDR1 is MNHEY and CDR2 is SVGAGI. The CDR3 runs to 15 residues. The CDR3 nucleotides are TGTGCCAGCAGTTACTCGAGGCGGTCCCGCAACGAGCAGTACTTC. It yields the protein CASSYSRRSRNEQYF.

The rearrangement links TRBV24-1 to TRBJ2-1; 8 nucleotides agree with TRBD2. The CDR3 has 16 residues. The germline V gene encodes CDR1 KGHDR and CDR2 SFDVKD. Trimming removed 3 bases from V and 6 bases from J; junction bases left unmatched: 9. The CDR3 loop reads CATSDPTGGGGNEQFF. As DNA, the CDR3 is TGTGCCACCAGTGATCCGACCGGGGGGGGTGGCAATGAGCAGTTCTTC.

This clonotype came up a few times. V gene TRBV5-1 combines with J gene TRBJ2-1, with D perhaps TRBD1 (5 bases). V lost 0 bases to trimming and J lost 4 bases, with 11 bases between them. Per the germline V gene, CDR1 is SGHRS and CDR2 is YFSETQ. The length of the CDR3 is 15 residues. CDR3 protein: CASSLAEQAYNEQFF. CDR3 DNA: TGCGCCAGCAGCTTGGCCGAACAGGCGTACAATGAGCAGTTCTTC.

This clonotype has only a few counts. The J gene is TRBJ2-2, the V gene TRBV4-3; tentative D call: TRBD2 (7 bases). Germline CDR1 is LGHNA and CDR2 is YSLEER. V was cut by 6 bases and J by 0 bases, with 14 bases left in between. CDR3 length: 16 residues. In DNA form, the CDR3 reads TGCGCCAGCAGGGGGGGGGCCAGTGCGAACACCGGGGAGCTGTTTTTT. This codes for CASRGGASANTGELFF.

The rearrangement links TRBV20-1 to TRBJ2-3; 9 nucleotides line up with TRBD2. This CDR3 has 15 residues. Germline V gene sequence: CDR1 DFQATT, CDR2 SNEGSKA (reference sequence). The trim removed 6 bases at V and 5 bases at J, leaving 12 bases unmatched. CDR3 in DNA: TGCAGTGCCCCCGGGGGGCGGGGGGGAGTAGATACGCAGTATTTT. Amino acids: CSAPGGRGGVDTQYF.

The CDR3 region is CAISAGTGYGYTF. The DNA of the CDR3 is TGTGCCATCAGTGCCGGGACAGGGTATGGCTACACCTTC. The rearrangement joins TRBV10-3 to TRBJ1-2; 9 nucleotides agree with TRBD1. This CDR3 contains 13 residues. The germline V gene has CDR1 ENHRY and CDR2 SYGVKD. V was pared by 4 bases and J by 5 bases, with 2 bases of the junction left unmatched.

This clonotype came up a few times. The chain is built from TRBV7-8 and TRBJ1-2; D remains unclear. Trimming left V 1 base short and J 8 bases short, with 11 bases between. This CDR3 spans 13 amino acids. Germline V gene sequence: CDR1 SGHVS, CDR2 FQNEAQ. The CDR3 DNA sequence: TGTGCCAGCAGCTTAGACTGGGCCCGGGGCTACACCTTC. Amino acids: CASSLDWARGYTF.

The chain couples TRBV20-1 to TRBJ2-7; maybe TRBD1 (5 bases). The germline V and J ends were trimmed by 6 bases and 9 bases, with 15 bases remaining between them. Germline CDR1 and CDR2: DFQATT and SNEGSKA (reference sequence). The CDR3 has 11 residues. Here the CDR3 DNA reads TGCAGTGCCAGATCAGTAAGGGGGCAGTACGTC. It codes for CSARSVRGQYV.